This T cell receptor (beta chain) was documented in a study of T cells in Graves' hyperthyroidism and ophthalmopathy. The investigators amplified TCR beta CDR3 regions from RNA transcripts. First-round RT-PCR of the TCR CDR3 relied on the HTBI primer set. MiXCR was run by TCRdb on the multiplex PCR reads, yielding one entry per CDR3 protein. The sample shows some 250,000 distinct CDR3 sequences, about 14% of them seen only once. This clonotype showed up many times. The sequencing sample was made of blood. The source of this sequence is a woman aged 40-49 years with Graves' hyperthyroidism that later progressed to Graves' ophthalmopathy.

CDR3 amino acids: CASSSGQGMNTEAFF. The CDR3 region has the DNA TGTGCCAGCAGTTCAGGACAGGGAATGAACACTGAAGCTTTCTTT. V is TRBV27 and J is TRBJ1-1; the match to TRBD1 covers 8 bases. Germline values: CDR1 MNHEY, CDR2 SMNVEV (reference sequence). V was pared by 4 bases and J by 0 bases, with 4 bases of the junction left unmatched. This CDR3 has 15 amino acids.